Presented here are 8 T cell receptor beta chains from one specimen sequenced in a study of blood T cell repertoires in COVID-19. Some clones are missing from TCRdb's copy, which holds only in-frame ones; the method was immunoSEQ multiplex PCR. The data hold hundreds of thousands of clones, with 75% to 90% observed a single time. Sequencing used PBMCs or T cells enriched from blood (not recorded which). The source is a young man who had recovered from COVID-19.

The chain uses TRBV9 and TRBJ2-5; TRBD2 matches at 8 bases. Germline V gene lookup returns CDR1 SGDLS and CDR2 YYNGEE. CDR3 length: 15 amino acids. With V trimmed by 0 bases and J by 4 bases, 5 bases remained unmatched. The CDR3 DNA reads TGTGCCAGCAGCGTAGGGGGACTAGTGGGAGAGACCCAGTACTTC. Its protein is CASSVGGLVGETQYF.

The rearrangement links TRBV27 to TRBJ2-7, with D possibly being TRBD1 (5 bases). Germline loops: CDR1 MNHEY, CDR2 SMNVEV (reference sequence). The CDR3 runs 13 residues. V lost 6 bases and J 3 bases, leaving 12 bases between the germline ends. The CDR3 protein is CASRRIQGYEQYF. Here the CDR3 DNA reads TGTGCCAGCAGGCGAATCCAGGGCTACGAGCAGTACTTC.

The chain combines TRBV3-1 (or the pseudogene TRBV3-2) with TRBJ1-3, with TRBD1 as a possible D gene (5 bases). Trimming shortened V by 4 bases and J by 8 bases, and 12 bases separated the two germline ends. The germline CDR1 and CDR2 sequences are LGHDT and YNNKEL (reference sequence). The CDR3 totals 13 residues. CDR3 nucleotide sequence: TGTGCCAGCAGCCCTCGATGGGGGGACACCATATATTTT. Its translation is CASSPRWGDTIYF.

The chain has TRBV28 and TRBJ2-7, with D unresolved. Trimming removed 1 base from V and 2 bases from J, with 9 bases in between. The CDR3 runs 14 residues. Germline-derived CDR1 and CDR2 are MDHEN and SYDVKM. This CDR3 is CASSLSGRTYEQYF. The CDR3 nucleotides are TGTGCCAGCAGTTTATCTGGCAGAACCTACGAGCAGTACTTC.

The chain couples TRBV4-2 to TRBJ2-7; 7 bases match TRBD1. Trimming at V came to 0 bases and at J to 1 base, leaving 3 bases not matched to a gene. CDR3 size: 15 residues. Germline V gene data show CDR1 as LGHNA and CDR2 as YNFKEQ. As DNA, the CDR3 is TGTGCCAGCAGCCAAGATGGGGACAGATCCTACGAGCAGTACTTC. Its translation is CASSQDGDRSYEQYF.

DNA of the CDR3: TGTGCCACCAGTGGGCCAGGGGATTACAATGAGCAGTTCTTC. This sequence encodes CATSGPGDYNEQFF. The chain couples TRBV24-1 to TRBJ2-1, with a tentative D call TRBD1 (6 bases). The V gene's germline CDR1 is KGHDR and CDR2 SFDVKD. This CDR3 spans 14 amino acids. The V end was cut by 5 bases, the J end by 4 bases, with 11 bases between.

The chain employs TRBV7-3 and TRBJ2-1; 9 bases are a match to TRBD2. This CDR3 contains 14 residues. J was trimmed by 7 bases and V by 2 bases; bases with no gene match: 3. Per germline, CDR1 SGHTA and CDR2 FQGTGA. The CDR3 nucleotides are TGTGCCAGCAGCTTACTAGCGGGGACTAATGAGCAGTTCTTC. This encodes CASSLLAGTNEQFF.

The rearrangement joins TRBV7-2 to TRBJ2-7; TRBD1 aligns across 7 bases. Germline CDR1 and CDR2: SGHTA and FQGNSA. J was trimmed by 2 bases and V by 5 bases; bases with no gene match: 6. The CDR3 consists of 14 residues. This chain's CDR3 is CASSRYRGPYEQYF. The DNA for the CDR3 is TGTGCCAGCAGCCGCTACAGGGGCCCCTACGAGCAGTACTTC.